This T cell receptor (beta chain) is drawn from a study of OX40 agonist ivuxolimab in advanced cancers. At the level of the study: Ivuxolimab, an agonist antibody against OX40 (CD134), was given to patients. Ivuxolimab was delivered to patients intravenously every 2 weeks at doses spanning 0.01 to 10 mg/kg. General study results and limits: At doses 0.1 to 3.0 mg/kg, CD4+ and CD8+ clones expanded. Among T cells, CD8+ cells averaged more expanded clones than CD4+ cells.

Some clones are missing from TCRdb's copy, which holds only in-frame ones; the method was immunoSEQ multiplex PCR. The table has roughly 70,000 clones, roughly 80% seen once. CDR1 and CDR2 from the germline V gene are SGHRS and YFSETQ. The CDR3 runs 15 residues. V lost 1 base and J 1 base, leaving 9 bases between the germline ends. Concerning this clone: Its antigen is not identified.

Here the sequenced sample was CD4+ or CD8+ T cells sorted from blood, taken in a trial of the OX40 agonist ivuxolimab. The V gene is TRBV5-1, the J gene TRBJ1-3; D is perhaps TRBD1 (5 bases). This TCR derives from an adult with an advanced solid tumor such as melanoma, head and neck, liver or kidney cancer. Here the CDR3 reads CASSLNWGSGNTIYF. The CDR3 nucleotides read TGCGCCAGCAGCTTGAATTGGGGGTCTGGAAACACCATATATTTT.